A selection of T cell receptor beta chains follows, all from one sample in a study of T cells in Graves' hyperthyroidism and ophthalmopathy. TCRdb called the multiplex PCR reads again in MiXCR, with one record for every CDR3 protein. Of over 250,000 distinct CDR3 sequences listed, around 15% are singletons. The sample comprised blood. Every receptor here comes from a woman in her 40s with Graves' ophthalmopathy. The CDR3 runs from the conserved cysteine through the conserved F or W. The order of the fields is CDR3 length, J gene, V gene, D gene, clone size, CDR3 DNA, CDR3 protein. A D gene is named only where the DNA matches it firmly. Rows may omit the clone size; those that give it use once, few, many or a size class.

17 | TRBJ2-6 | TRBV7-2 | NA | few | TGTGCCAGCAGCCTGTCCCGGGCCGCCTCTGGGGCCAACGTCCTGACTTTC | CASSLSRAASGANVLTF
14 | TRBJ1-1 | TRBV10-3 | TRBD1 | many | TGTGCCATCAGGTCACAGGGGGCGAGTACTGAAGCTTTCTTT | CAIRSQGASTEAFF
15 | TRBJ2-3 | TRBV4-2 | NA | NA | TGTGCCAGCAGCCAAGATCGGCGTTTCTCAGATACGCAGTATTTT | CASSQDRRFSDTQYF
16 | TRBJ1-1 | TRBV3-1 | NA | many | TGTGCCAGCAGCCAGCTTGGCAAGGGCATGAACACTGAAGCTTTCTTT | CASSQLGKGMNTEAFF
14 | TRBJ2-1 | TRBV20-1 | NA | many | TGCAGTGTCGATTCCCGGGAACGTTACAATGAGCAGTTCTTC | CSVDSRERYNEQFF
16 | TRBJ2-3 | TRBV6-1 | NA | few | TGTGCCAGCAGTAACGGGTCTCCAACCAGGTTAGATACGCAGTATTTT | CASSNGSPTRLDTQYF
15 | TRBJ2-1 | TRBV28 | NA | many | NA | CASSTSGGRPNEQFF
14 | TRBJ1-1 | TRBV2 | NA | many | TGTGCCAGCAGGCGGGGGACACGTGGGGCTGAAGCTTTCTTT | CASRRGTRGAEAFF
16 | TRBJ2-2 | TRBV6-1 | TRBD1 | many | TGTGCCAGCAGCTACGATCGGGACAGGGGTACCGGGGAGCTGTTTTTT | CASSYDRDRGTGELFF
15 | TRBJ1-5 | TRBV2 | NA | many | TGTGCCAGCAGTGAAGCCGCCGGGGCTAGTCAGCCCCAGCATTTT | CASSEAAGASQPQHF
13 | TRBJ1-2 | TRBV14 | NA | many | TGTGCCAGCAGCCAAGACCTTATCTATGGCTACACCTTC | CASSQDLIYGYTF
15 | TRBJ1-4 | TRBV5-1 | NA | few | TGCGCCAGCAGCTCCCTGGACAGCCTGAATGAAAAACTGTTTTTT | CASSSLDSLNEKLFF
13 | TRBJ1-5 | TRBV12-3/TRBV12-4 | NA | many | TGTGCCAGCAGCAAAAGAACCTGGGAGGCCCAGCATTTT | CASSKRTWEAQHF
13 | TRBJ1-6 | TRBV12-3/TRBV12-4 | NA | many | TGTGCCAGCAGTTTAACTTCGTATTCACCCCTCCACTTT | CASSLTSYSPLHF
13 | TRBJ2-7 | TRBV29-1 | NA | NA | TGCAGCGTTCGGGGGGGACAGGACTACGAGCAGTACTTC | CSVRGGQDYEQYF
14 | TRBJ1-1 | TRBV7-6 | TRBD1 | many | TGTGCCAGCAGCTTAGCTGACCAGGGGGCTGAAGCTTTCTTT | CASSLADQGAEAFF
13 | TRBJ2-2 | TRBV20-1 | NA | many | TGCAGTGCCCAGGTTCATGAGTCCGGGGAGCTGTTTTTT | CSAQVHESGELFF
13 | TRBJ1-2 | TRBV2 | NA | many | TGTGCCAGCAGTAAAGGACAGTTTTGGGGCTACACCTTC | CASSKGQFWGYTF
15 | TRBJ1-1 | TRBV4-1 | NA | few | TGCGCCAGCAGCCAAGATCTTTGGCTGCTAACCGGAGCTTTCTTT | CASSQDLWLLTGAFF
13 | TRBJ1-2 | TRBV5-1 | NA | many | TGCGCCAGCTCCCAGGAAGGAGTGTGGGGCTACACCTTC | CASSQEGVWGYTF
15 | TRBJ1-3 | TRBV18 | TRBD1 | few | TGTGCCAGCTCACGGGACAGCCTCTCTGGAAACACCATATATTTT | CASSRDSLSGNTIYF
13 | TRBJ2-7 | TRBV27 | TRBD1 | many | TGTGCCAGCACCCAGACAGGGGGAGACGAGCAGTACTTC | CASTQTGGDEQYF